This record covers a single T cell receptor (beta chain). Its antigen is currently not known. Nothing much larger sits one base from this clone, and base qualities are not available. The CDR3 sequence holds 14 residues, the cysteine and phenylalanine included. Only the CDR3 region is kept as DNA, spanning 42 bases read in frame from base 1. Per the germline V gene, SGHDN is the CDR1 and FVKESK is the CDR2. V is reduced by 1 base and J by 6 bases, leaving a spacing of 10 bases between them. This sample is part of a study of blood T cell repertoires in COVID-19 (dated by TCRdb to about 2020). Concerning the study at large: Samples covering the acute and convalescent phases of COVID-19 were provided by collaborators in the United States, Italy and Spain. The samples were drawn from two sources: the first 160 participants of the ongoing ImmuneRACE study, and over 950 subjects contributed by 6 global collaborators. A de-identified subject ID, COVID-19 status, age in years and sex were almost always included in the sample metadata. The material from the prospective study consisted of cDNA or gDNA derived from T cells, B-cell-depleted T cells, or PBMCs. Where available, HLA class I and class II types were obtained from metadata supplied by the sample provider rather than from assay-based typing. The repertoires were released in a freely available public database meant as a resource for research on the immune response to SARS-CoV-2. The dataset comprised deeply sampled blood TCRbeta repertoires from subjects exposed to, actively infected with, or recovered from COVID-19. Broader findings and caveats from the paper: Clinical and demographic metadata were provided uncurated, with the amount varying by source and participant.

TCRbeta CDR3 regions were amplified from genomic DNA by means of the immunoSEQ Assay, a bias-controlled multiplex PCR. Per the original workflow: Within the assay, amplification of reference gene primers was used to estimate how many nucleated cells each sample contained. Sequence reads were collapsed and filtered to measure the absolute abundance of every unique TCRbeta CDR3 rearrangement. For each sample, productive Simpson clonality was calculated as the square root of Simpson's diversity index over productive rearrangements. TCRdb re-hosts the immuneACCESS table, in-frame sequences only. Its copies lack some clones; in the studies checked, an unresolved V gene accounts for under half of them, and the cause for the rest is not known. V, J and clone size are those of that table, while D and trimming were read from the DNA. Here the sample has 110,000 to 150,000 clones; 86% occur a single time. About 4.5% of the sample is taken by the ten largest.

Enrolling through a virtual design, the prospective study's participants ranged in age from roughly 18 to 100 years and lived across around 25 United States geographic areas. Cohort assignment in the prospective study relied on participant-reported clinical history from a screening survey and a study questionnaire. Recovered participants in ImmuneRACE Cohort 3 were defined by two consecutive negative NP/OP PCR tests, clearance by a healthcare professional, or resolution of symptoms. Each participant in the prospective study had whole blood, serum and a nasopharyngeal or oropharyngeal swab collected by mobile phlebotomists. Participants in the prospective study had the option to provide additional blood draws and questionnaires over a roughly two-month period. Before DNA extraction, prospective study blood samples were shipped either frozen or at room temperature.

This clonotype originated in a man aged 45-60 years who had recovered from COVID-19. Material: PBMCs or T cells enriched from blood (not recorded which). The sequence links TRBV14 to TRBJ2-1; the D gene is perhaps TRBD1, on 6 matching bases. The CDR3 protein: CASSQGGPFNEQFF. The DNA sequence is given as TGTGCCAGCAGCCAAGGGGGGCCCTTCAATGAGCAGTTCTTC.